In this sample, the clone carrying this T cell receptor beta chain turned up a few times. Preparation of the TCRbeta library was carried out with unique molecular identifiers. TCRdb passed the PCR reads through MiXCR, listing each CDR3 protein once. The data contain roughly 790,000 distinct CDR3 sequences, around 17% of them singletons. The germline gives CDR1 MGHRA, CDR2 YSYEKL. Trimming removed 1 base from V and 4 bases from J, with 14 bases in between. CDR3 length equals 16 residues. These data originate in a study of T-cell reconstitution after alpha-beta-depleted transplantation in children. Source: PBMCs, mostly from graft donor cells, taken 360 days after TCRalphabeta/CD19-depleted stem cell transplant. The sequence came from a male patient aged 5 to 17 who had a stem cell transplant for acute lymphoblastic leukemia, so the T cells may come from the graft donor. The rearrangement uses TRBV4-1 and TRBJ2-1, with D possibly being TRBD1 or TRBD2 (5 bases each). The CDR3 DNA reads TGCGCCAGCAGCCAAGCGACGGGGCCCCTATACAATGAGCAGTTCTTC. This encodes CASSQATGPLYNEQFF.